What follows are 16 T cell receptor beta chains derived from one specimen sequenced in a study of shared clonotypes between healthy human individuals. Only in-frame clones appear in the TCRdb table, and some are missing; sequencing was by immunoSEQ multiplex PCR. Counted here are about 490,000 clones, roughly 85% occurring once; the ten biggest clones make up approximately 12%. Input material: PBMCs. The receptors originated from a woman aged 40 to 50 in good health. Some clones in this sample may be carry-over from other donors' samples.

The chain joins TRBV5-1 to TRBJ2-7, with 9 bases that match TRBD2. The CDR3 has 15 amino acids. Germline V gene lookup returns CDR1 SGHRS and CDR2 YFSETQ. V lost 4 bases, J lost 3 bases, and 8 bases stayed unmatched. CDR3 region: CASSLTSGWDYEQYF. For the CDR3, the DNA is TGCGCCAGCAGCCTAACTAGCGGGTGGGACTACGAGCAGTACTTC. The full variable domain, with the rest looked up from reference TRBV5-1 and TRBJ2-7, is KAGVTQTPRYLIKTRGQQVTLSCSPISGHRSVSWYQQTPGQGLQFLFEYFSETQRNKGNFPGRFSGRQFSNSRSEMNVSTLELGDSALYLCASSLTSGWDYEQYFGPGTRLTVT.

The genes are TRBV10-3 and TRBJ2-1, with a possible D match to TRBD1 (6 bases). The germline CDR1 and CDR2 sequences are ENHRY and SYGVKD. V shed 7 bases and J shed 4 bases, with 17 bases lying between them. There are 15 residues in the CDR3. The CDR3 loop reads CAITRGQGSYNEQFF. Written as DNA, the CDR3 is TGTGCCATCACAAGAGGGCAGGGGTCGTACAATGAGCAGTTCTTC.

A word on this clone: A far more abundant clone sits one base away, making this likely a read error. The same CDR3 also results from other DNA sequences found in this sample. V and J are TRBV9 and TRBJ2-7; TRBD2 aligns across 11 bases. The CDR3 contains 14 residues. The J segment lost 10 bases and the V segment lost 4 bases, leaving 10 bases of the junction unmatched. CDR1 is SGDLS and CDR2 is YYNGEE in the germline V gene. The CDR3 coding sequence is TGTGCCAGCAGCACAGGGACTAGCGGAGCCGAACAGTACTTC. It yields the protein CASSTGTSGAEQYF.

The V gene is TRBV5-1, the J gene TRBJ2-3; no clear D. Trimming removed 3 bases at V and 3 bases at J, with 17 bases between. The germline gives CDR1 SGHRS, CDR2 YFSETQ. The CDR3 loop spans 16 amino acids. The CDR3 reads CASSSLSGWGTDTQYF. For the CDR3, the DNA is TGCGCCAGCAGCTCACTTTCGGGCTGGGGTACAGATACGCAGTATTTT. Supplemented by reference TRBV5-1 and TRBJ2-3, the full variable domain reads KAGVTQTPRYLIKTRGQQVTLSCSPISGHRSVSWYQQTPGQGLQFLFEYFSETQRNKGNFPGRFSGRQFSNSRSEMNVSTLELGDSALYLCASSSLSGWGTDTQYFGPGTRLTVL.

The gene calls are TRBV23-1 and TRBJ2-6; 7 bases align to TRBD1. Being an ORF, TRBV23-1 has a function that is uncertain. J lost 0 bases, V lost 0 bases, and 2 bases had no gene match. This CDR3 is built from 17 residues. The CDR3: CASSQSTGISGANVLTF. In DNA form, the CDR3 reads TGCGCCAGCAGTCAATCGACAGGGATCTCTGGGGCCAACGTCCTGACTTTC.

Turning to this clone: One end of the junction does not line up with germline, which may come from a read error. V gene TRBV29-1 combines with J gene TRBJ1-2, with no clear D. The CDR3 consists of 14 residues. Germline CDR1 and CDR2: SQVTM and ANQGSEA. The CDR3 coding sequence is TGCGGCGTTGAAAAGTCAGGACGAGGCTATGGCTACACCTTC. It yields the protein CGVEKSGRGYGYTF.

The sample holds a few counts of this clone. V is TRBV5-6 and J is TRBJ1-6; perhaps TRBD1 as D (6 bases). The CDR3 has 14 residues. The ends were cut back, 4 bases at V and 8 bases at J, with 13 bases in the middle. Per the germline V gene, CDR1 is SGHDT and CDR2 is YYEEEE. This CDR3 is CASSTHREYSPLHF. The CDR3 bases are TGTGCCAGCAGCACTCACAGGGAGTATTCACCCCTCCACTTT.

The chain couples TRBV19 to TRBJ1-4; D remains ambiguous. V was clipped by 6 bases and J by 0 bases, with 8 bases between them. Germline-derived CDR1 and CDR2 are LNHDA and SQIVND (reference sequence). This CDR3 is built from 14 residues. The CDR3 DNA is TGTGCCAGTAGCCGGGTTGCAACTAATGAAAAACTGTTTTTT. This sequence encodes CASSRVATNEKLFF.

This chain connects TRBV7-8 to TRBJ2-1; 7 bases map to TRBD2. The CDR3 length is 15 residues. Germline V gives CDR1 SGHVS, CDR2 FQNEAQ. After removal of 8 bases from V and 7 bases from J, the junction contained 14 bases not matched to a gene. The CDR3 region has the DNA TGTGCCAGCCTCCTCCGGGGAGGGCCGAGGAATGAGCAGTTCTTC. Encoded protein: CASLLRGGPRNEQFF.

In its sample, this clone was seen a few times. This chain links TRBV5-1 with TRBJ2-1, with D uncertain. The germline V gene encodes CDR1 SGHRS and CDR2 YFSETQ. Trimming left V 0 bases short and J 6 bases short, with 16 bases between. CDR3 length: 16 amino acids. The CDR3: CASSLDIARQGNEQFF. CDR3 coding DNA: TGCGCCAGCAGCTTGGACATAGCAAGGCAAGGCAATGAGCAGTTCTTC.

The rearrangement uses TRBV25-1 and TRBJ2-2; 8 nucleotides align to TRBD1. Germline values: CDR1 MGHDK, CDR2 SYGVNS. Trimming took 3 bases from V and 3 from J; bases not matched to a gene: 6. The CDR3 is 16 amino acids. The CDR3 nucleotides are TGTGCCAGCAGTGACGGGCGGACAGGGCACACCGGGGAGCTGTTTTTT. This gives the protein CASSDGRTGHTGELFF. Full variable domain (rest looked up from reference TRBV25-1 and TRBJ2-2): EADIYQTPRYLVIGTGKKITLECSQTMGHDKMYWYQQDPGMELHLIHYSYGVNSTEKGDLSSESTVSRIRTEHFPLTLESARPSHTSQYLCASSDGRTGHTGELFFGEGSRLTVL.

The V call is TRBV27, the J call TRBJ2-7, with 12 bases aligning to TRBD2. Germline trimming cut 6 bases from V and 5 bases from J; bases unmatched to any gene: 11. This CDR3 has 16 residues. Germline assignment: CDR1 MNHEY and CDR2 SMNVEV (reference sequence). CDR3: CASRPTTSGSRHEQYF. CDR3 in DNA: TGTGCCAGCAGACCAACGACTAGCGGGAGTAGGCACGAGCAGTACTTC.

About this clone: This likely traces to a read error, being one base from a far larger clone. This chain connects TRBV27 to TRBJ2-2; D ambiguous. CDR3 length: 13 amino acids. The germline CDR1 and CDR2 sequences are MNHEY and SMNVEV (reference sequence). Trimming cost V 2 bases and J 1 base, with 2 bases left between them. DNA of the CDR3: TGTGCCAGCAGTTTACGGAACACCGGGGAGCTGTTTTTT. Translation: CASSLRNTGELFF.

This clone was picked up one time. The genes are TRBV7-9 and TRBJ2-5; no reliable D call. This CDR3 region has 14 residues. V lost 5 bases and J lost 7, with 17 bases in between. Germline V gives CDR1 SEHNR, CDR2 FQNEAQ (reference sequence). The CDR3: CASSPVGRPGTQYF. DNA of the CDR3: TGTGCCAGCAGCCCAGTCGGTCGGCCTGGGACCCAGTACTTC.

V and J are TRBV7-8 and TRBJ2-7, with D possibly being TRBD1 (5 bases). Germline assignment: CDR1 SGHVS and CDR2 FQNEAQ. V was clipped by 6 bases and J by 4 bases, with 22 bases between them. The CDR3 is made up of 16 amino acids. The CDR3 is CASSQGAASWVYEQYF. The CDR3 DNA reads as TGTGCCAGCAGTCAGGGCGCGGCATCCTGGGTTTACGAGCAGTACTTC.

V is TRBV29-1 and J is TRBJ2-1, with 12 bases lining up with TRBD2. The CDR3 covers 16 residues. CDR1 is SQVTM, CDR2 ANQGSEA, per germline. J lost 10 bases, V lost 3 bases, and 13 bases had no gene match. The CDR3, as DNA: TGCAGCGTTGATCTGGGGGGAACTAGCGGGAGGAGGGAGCAGTTCTTC. Its protein product is CSVDLGGTSGRREQFF.